This TCR beta chain was sequenced for a study of blood T cell repertoires in COVID-19. About the research overall: Acute and convalescent COVID-19 specimens originated in the United States, Italy and Spain. From T cells, B-cell-depleted T cells, or PBMCs came the material, which was cDNA or gDNA.

Per the authors' pipeline: Amplification from reference gene primers served as the basis for estimated nucleated cell counts. Assay: immunoSEQ multiplex PCR; the TCRdb copy retains only in-frame clones and omits some. V and J calls and clone size follow that table, whereas D and trimming were derived from the DNA. The sample records around 190,000 clones, 75% to 90% being singletons. The CDR3 runs to 23 residues. The V call is TRBV21-1, the J call TRBJ1-2; the table gives TRBD1 as D, unverified against the DNA. TRBV21-1 is a known pseudogene. The specimen was peripheral blood. The sequence derives from a man between 60 and 75 years old with acute or convalescent COVID-19. CDR3 nucleotide sequence: TGTGCCAGCAGCAACTCAGTTATCGGGACAGGGACGTATTCGCCCTCGGGTTTAGGAGGCTACACCTTC. It encodes CASSNSVIGTGTYSPSGLGGYTF.